A selection of T cell receptor beta chains follows, all from one sample in a study of T cells in Graves' hyperthyroidism and ophthalmopathy. Using its own MiXCR run on the multiplex PCR reads, TCRdb lists one record per CDR3 protein. Of about 380,000 distinct CDR3 sequences listed, less than 20% are singletons. The sequenced sample was blood. These receptors all stem from a man between 18 and 35 years old with Graves' ophthalmopathy. Both conserved end residues are part of each CDR3. Fields, in order: V gene, D gene, J gene, clone size, CDR3 DNA, CDR3 protein. The D gene is left open where the match is weak. Only some rows state a clone size, as once, few, many or a class for expanded clones.

TRBV7-9	TRBD1	TRBJ1-2	NA	TGTGCCAGCAGCAGCCCGGGACAGGGCCACTATGGCTACACCTTC	CASSSPGQGHYGYTF
TRBV2	NA	TRBJ2-7	many	TGTGCCAGCAGTCACGACAGGACAGCCTACGAGCAGTACTTC	CASSHDRTAYEQYF
TRBV6-1	NA	TRBJ1-2	NA	TGTGCCAGCAGGCCCCCCGGGGGACACTATGGCTACACCTTC	CASRPPGGHYGYTF
TRBV28	NA	TRBJ1-5	many	TGTGCCAGCAGGCAGGGATACATTCAGCCCCAGCATTTT	CASRQGYIQPQHF
TRBV10-3	NA	TRBJ1-3	NA	TGTGCCATCAACCCGACCGACCATAACTCTGGAAACACCATATATTTT	CAINPTDHNSGNTIYF
TRBV5-1	TRBD1	TRBJ2-5	once	TGCGCCAGCAGCTCAGGCCACACAGGGGTACAGGGCACCCAGTACTTC	CASSSGHTGVQGTQYF
TRBV12-3/TRBV12-4	NA	TRBJ1-1	many	TGTGCCAGCAGCAGGGACCAAATCAATGAAGCTTTCTTT	CASSRDQINEAFF
TRBV2	NA	TRBJ1-1	many	TGTGCCAGCAGCGGCATGAACACTGAAGCTTTCTTT	CASSGMNTEAFF
TRBV4-1	NA	TRBJ1-1	few	TGCGCCAGCAGCCAAAAGGATGGCCAGAACACTGAAGCTTTCTTT	CASSQKDGQNTEAFF
TRBV30	NA	TRBJ1-6	NA	TGTGCCTGGAGTAGAGGACAGTATAATTCACCCCTCCACTTT	CAWSRGQYNSPLHF
TRBV27	NA	TRBJ1-2	NA	TGTGCCAGTGCTTTCGGGGGGTCCTATGGCTACACCTTC	CASAFGGSYGYTF
TRBV28	NA	TRBJ1-5	many	TGTGCCAGCAGATTACAGGGACGGACCAATCAGCCCCAGCATTTT	CASRLQGRTNQPQHF
TRBV20-1	TRBD1	TRBJ2-1	many	TGCAGTGCTAGGGGACAGCGAAGAGTACTGCACAATGAGCAGTTCTTC	CSARGQRRVLHNEQFF
TRBV19	NA	TRBJ1-1	NA	TGTGCCAGCCGGGACAAGGGGAACACTGAAGCTTTCTTT	CASRDKGNTEAFF
TRBV4-1	TRBD1	TRBJ1-5	few	TGCGCCAGCAGCCAAGGACAGGGGACCCCAAGCAATCAGCCCCAGCATTTT	CASSQGQGTPSNQPQHF
TRBV20-1	NA	TRBJ1-1	many	TGCAGTGCTAGACTTTACGGAGGAGCCAATACTGAAGCTTTCTTT	CSARLYGGANTEAFF
TRBV4-2	NA	TRBJ2-3	NA	TGTGCCAGCAGCCAAGAGGTTGGGACAGATACGCAGTATTTT	CASSQEVGTDTQYF
TRBV7-3	TRBD2	TRBJ2-1	NA	TGTGCCAGCAGCGAAACCGGGACTAGCGACAATGAGCAGTTCTTC	CASSETGTSDNEQFF
TRBV15	NA	TRBJ2-1	NA	TGTGCCACCAGCAGAGAGAGGGGAATAAGTTCGAATGAGCAGTTCTTC	CATSRERGISSNEQFF
TRBV27	NA	TRBJ1-4	few	TGTGCCAGCAGTGCCAGGGGAGGGGTCAATGAAAAACTGTTTTTT	CASSARGGVNEKLFF
TRBV29-1	TRBD2	TRBJ2-1	NA	TGCAGCGTCCAAGGACTCATCGAACCGGGACTAGCGGGGGCCGGCCCTAATGAGCAGTTCTTC	CSVQGLIEPGLAGAGPNEQFF
TRBV2	NA	TRBJ2-7	many	TGTGCCAGCCTTTATTCCTTTACCTACGAGCAGTACTTC	CASLYSFTYEQYF
TRBV5-1	TRBD1	TRBJ2-2	NA	TGCGCCAGCAGCTCCCTTAGAGACAGGGGGCCGAACACCGGGGAGCTGTTTTTT	CASSSLRDRGPNTGELFF
TRBV24-1	TRBD1	TRBJ1-5	NA	TGTGCCACCAGTGGGACAGGGGAGAGTCAGCCCCAGCATTTT	CATSGTGESQPQHF
TRBV6-1	TRBD1	TRBJ2-2	NA	TGTGCCAGCAGTGAAAGACAGGGGGTCGGCGGGGAGCTGTTTTTT	CASSERQGVGGELFF
TRBV28	TRBD2	TRBJ2-3	many	TGTGCCAGCAGTTTATCTAGCGGGGGGCGCACAGATACGCAGTATTTT	CASSLSSGGRTDTQYF
TRBV27	NA	TRBJ2-1	many	TGTGCCAGCAGTTTCCTTAGCGGTAACTACAATGAGCAGTTCTTC	CASSFLSGNYNEQFF
TRBV12-3/TRBV12-4	NA	TRBJ1-1	many	TGTGCCAGCAGTTCGGCTGTTGAAGCTTTCTTT	CASSSAVEAFF
TRBV5-1	NA	TRBJ1-1	many	TGCGCCAGCAGCGATGGACATGCCTTGAACACTGAAGCTTTCTTT	CASSDGHALNTEAFF
TRBV7-9	TRBD1	TRBJ1-2	many	TGTGCCAGCAGCTCCCTGCGGACAGGGGACTATGGCTACACCTTC	CASSSLRTGDYGYTF
TRBV24-1	NA	TRBJ2-3	few	TGTGTCGCTACAGGCCCCAACGATACGCAGTATTTT	CVATGPNDTQYF
TRBV5-1	NA	TRBJ2-5	NA	TGCGCCAGCAGCTTGCTGGCAGGGGAGGCCCAGTACTTC	CASSLLAGEAQYF
TRBV28	NA	TRBJ2-7	many	TGTGCCAGCAGTTTCCGGCAGGGCTACGAGCAGTACTTC	CASSFRQGYEQYF
TRBV3-1	TRBD1	TRBJ1-2	few	TGTGCCAGCAGCCAAGATGACCTAACAGGGGGCTATGGCTACACCTTC	CASSQDDLTGGYGYTF
TRBV28	TRBD1	TRBJ1-3	NA	TGTGCCAGCAGGACGGACAGGGGTTGGGACACCATATATTTT	CASRTDRGWDTIYF
TRBV11-2	TRBD2	TRBJ2-5	many	TGTGCCAGCAGCTTAGGAGCTAGCGGTCAAGAGACCCAGTACTTC	CASSLGASGQETQYF